A selection of T cell receptor beta chains follows, all from one sample in a study of CXCR3-negative and CXCR3-positive naive CD8 T cells. TCRdb reprocessed the 5' RACE reads, with one entry per CDR3 protein and no DNA. The listing contains about 62,000 distinct CDR3 sequences. Sequenced input: naive CXCR3- CD8+ T cells from blood. The receptors were sampled from a human donor in good health. Some clones in this sample may be carry-over from other donors' samples. Each CDR3 is given with its conserved first and last residue.

>TRBV7-9|TRBJ2-7
CASTSTYEQYF
>TRBV7-9|TRBJ2-2
CASSLGGGTGELFF
>TRBV7-9|TRBJ2-3
CASSFPLAGTTDTQYF
>TRBV12-3/TRBV12-4|TRBJ2-1
CASSLVLAGDNEQFF
>TRBV6-5|TRBJ2-7
CASSYWTESYEQYF
>TRBV29-1|TRBJ2-1
CSVWRGPPNEQFF
>TRBV27|TRBJ1-1
CASSLSQGTEAFF
>TRBV29-1|TRBJ1-2
CSADRTTDYGYTF
>TRBV20-1|TRBJ1-5
CSASGERNQPQHF
>TRBV27|TRBJ2-4
CASSFWKDSREYF
>TRBV6-2/TRBV6-3|TRBJ2-5
CASSSPAGTAETQYF
>TRBV9|TRBJ2-1
CASSVGTRDFYNEQFF
>TRBV6-5|TRBJ2-1
CASSYRDPPYNEQFF
>TRBV28|TRBJ2-7
CASKPRGDRIHEQYF
>TRBV7-9|TRBJ2-7
CASRLSDGAYEQYF
>TRBV5-1|TRBJ2-7
CASSLVRDPSYEQYF
>TRBV9|TRBJ2-5
CASSAGEGTVETQYF
>TRBV7-8|TRBJ2-2
CASSPGVVELFF
>TRBV28|TRBJ2-7
CASSFMGGEQYF
>TRBV28|TRBJ2-7
CASSAPLELLAGGRVTYEQYF
>TRBV27|TRBJ2-7
CASSSRWLDSDPYEQYF
>TRBV12-3/TRBV12-4|TRBJ2-3
CASSSTDTQYF
>TRBV20-1|TRBJ1-1
CSGGGVDEAFF
>TRBV4-3|TRBJ1-2
CASSQDGEQGAYGYTF
>TRBV4-1|TRBJ2-1
CASSQGRGDEQFF
>TRBV5-5|TRBJ2-7
CASSVDTGNPYEQYF
>TRBV7-9|TRBJ1-2
CASSSRGGRVTGDYGYTF
>TRBV29-1|TRBJ2-5
CSLPSLGVGSGETQYF
>TRBV12-3/TRBV12-4|TRBJ2-7
CASSLDVGLAGEQYF
>TRBV7-2|TRBJ1-1
CASSLPRSMDRSEAFF
>TRBV29-1|TRBJ2-1
CSVLTSFYEQFF
>TRBV7-3|TRBJ2-5
CASSSSGTSGETQYF
>TRBV6-1|TRBJ2-2
CAGRDEANTGELFF
>TRBV6-5|TRBJ2-3
CASSVAGPTDTQYF
>TRBV7-6|TRBJ2-1
CASSSGTNYNEQFF
>TRBV11-2|TRBJ2-5
CASSLARGDPSETQYF
>TRBV20-1|TRBJ1-2
CSAREGGANYGYTF